Sequencing of this T cell receptor beta chain was carried out in a study of blood T cell repertoires in COVID-19. Study-level background: From T cells, B-cell-depleted T cells, or PBMCs came the material, which was cDNA or gDNA.

The CDR3 is made up of 14 amino acids. CDR1 and CDR2 from the germline V gene are SGHVS and FNYEAQ. V was shortened by 4 bases and J by 4 bases, with 10 bases between the two germline ends. In the authors' workflow: Reference gene primer amplification in the assay estimated nucleated cell counts. Some clones are missing from TCRdb's copy, which holds only in-frame ones; the method was immunoSEQ multiplex PCR. The DNA gave D and trimming, while V, J and clone size come from that table. The table includes 250,000 to 300,000 clones, approximately 87% detected once. The table lists this clone with a few counts. Seattle participants joined during active infection and were tracked over time.

The rearrangement joins TRBV7-6 to TRBJ2-2, with TRBD2 as a possible D gene (7 bases). The origin of this receptor is a woman in her thirties with COVID-19, enrolled during active disease. Sequencing input: peripheral blood. The chain's CDR3 is CASSWEGGTGELFF. The CDR3 region has the DNA TGTGCCAGCAGCTGGGAGGGGGGCACCGGGGAGCTGTTTTTT.